This T cell receptor (beta chain) originates from a study of shared clonotypes between healthy human individuals. Only in-frame clones appear in the TCRdb table, and some are missing; sequencing was by immunoSEQ multiplex PCR. In the table there are 2,100,000 or so clones, approximately 94% of which are singletons. Sequences were obtained from naive CD4+ T cells sorted from blood. The subset: CD45RA+ positively selected. This clonotype was sampled from a man aged 18 to 35 in good health.

The CDR3: CASSQETWETQYF. CDR3 sequence (DNA): TGCGCCAGCAGCCAAGAAACTTGGGAGACCCAGTACTTC. This chain connects TRBV4-1 to TRBJ2-5; D is ambiguous. CDR1 and CDR2 from the germline V gene are MGHRA and YSYEKL. This CDR3 contains 13 residues. The germline V and J ends were trimmed by 0 bases and 5 bases, with 7 bases remaining between them.